Following are 25 T cell receptor beta chains from one sample sequenced in a study of shared clonotypes between healthy human individuals. Repertoires were generated with immunoSEQ multiplex PCR, while TCRdb's copy carries only in-frame clones and drops some. This table has roughly 2.1 million clones, 90% to 95% appearing once. Terminally differentiated effector memory CD45RA+ cells were excluded by CCR7 positive selection of CD45RO-negative cells. The sample taken for sequencing was naive CD8+ T cells from PBMCs. These TCRs come from a young man in good health. Some clones in this sample may be carry-over from other donors' samples.

For this clone: The identical CDR3 is also encoded by other nucleotide sequences in the sample. The chain employs TRBV20-1 and TRBJ2-1, with D unclear. This CDR3 comprises 8 residues. Trimming took off 7 bases at V and 6 bases at J, with 1 base between the two ends. Germline CDR1 is DFQATT and CDR2 is SNEGSKA (reference sequence). CDR3 sequence (DNA): TGCAGTGTCAATGAGCAGTTCTTC. Translated: CSVNEQFF.

This chain links TRBV6-1 with TRBJ2-7; a weak D match, TRBD1 (6 bases). V was cut by 4 bases and J by 4 bases, with 11 bases left in between. This CDR3 spans 13 amino acids. CDR1 is MNHNS and CDR2 is SASEGT in the germline V gene. The CDR3 loop is CASSAGRGYEQYF. CDR3 nucleotides: TGTGCCAGCAGTGCGGGCAGGGGATACGAGCAGTACTTC.

The rearrangement joins TRBV27 to TRBJ2-3; D unresolved. V shed 3 bases and J shed 0 bases, with 13 bases lying between them. The germline CDR1 and CDR2 sequences are MNHEY and SMNVEV (reference sequence). The CDR3 covers 16 residues. In nucleotides, the CDR3 is TGTGCCAGCAGTTTCCTCTCCCCTACTAGCACAGATACGCAGTATTTT. Amino acids: CASSFLSPTSTDTQYF.

This clone was seen only once. This chain joins TRBV4-1 and TRBJ1-3; 7 bases fit TRBD1. This CDR3 region has 15 residues. Germline V lookup: CDR1 MGHRA, CDR2 YSYEKL. The trim removed 4 bases at V and 2 bases at J, leaving 5 bases unmatched. CDR3 loop: CASSPDDRAGNTIYF. The CDR3 DNA follows: TGCGCCAGCAGCCCAGATGACAGGGCTGGAAACACCATATATTTT.

This clone came up once. Other DNA sequences in this specimen translate into the identical CDR3. This chain links TRBV11-2 with TRBJ2-7, with no clear D. This CDR3 region has 13 residues. With 4 bases removed from V and 3 bases from J, the gap between germline ends came to 10 bases. Germline V lookup: CDR1 SGHAT, CDR2 FQNNGV. CDR3 in amino acids: CASSWTSGYEQYF. CDR3 sequence (DNA): TGTGCCAGCAGCTGGACCTCGGGCTACGAGCAGTACTTC.

This clone was recorded a few times. The same CDR3 is also encoded by other DNA sequences in this sample. This chain uses TRBV28 with TRBJ1-1; D is perhaps TRBD1 (5 bases). The germline V and J ends were trimmed by 2 bases and 1 base, with 8 bases remaining between them. CDR3 length equals 14 residues. CDR1 and CDR2 from the germline V gene are MDHEN and SYDVKM. CDR3 protein: CASSLIGGNTEAFF. CDR3 bases: TGTGCCAGCAGTTTAATCGGGGGGAACACTGAAGCTTTCTTT. The entire variable domain, with the rest obtained from reference TRBV28 and TRBJ1-1, is as follows: DVKVTQSSRYLVKRTGEKVFLECVQDMDHENMFWYRQDPGLGLRLIYFSYDVKMKEKGDIPEGYSVSREKKERFSLILESASTNQTSMYLCASSLIGGNTEAFFGQGTRLTVV.

The rearrangement links TRBV7-2 to TRBJ2-1; TRBD2 matches at 9 bases. CDR3 length: 16 amino acids. The germline CDR1 and CDR2 sequences are SGHTA and FQGNSA. The ends lost 2 bases at V and 7 bases at J; junction bases unmatched: 9. The CDR3 is CASSLSGLAADNEQFF. The DNA of the CDR3 is TGTGCCAGCAGCTTATCGGGACTAGCAGCGGATAATGAGCAGTTCTTC.

V gene TRBV9 combines with J gene TRBJ2-1; 8 nucleotides agree with TRBD1. The CDR3 sequence is 14 residues long. Unmatched junction bases numbered 4, after V lost 3 bases and J lost 5 bases. Germline loops: CDR1 SGDLS, CDR2 YYNGEE. This CDR3 is CASSDRGIHNEQFF. CDR3 nucleotide sequence: TGTGCCAGCAGCGACAGGGGGATTCACAATGAGCAGTTCTTC.

The chain joins TRBV11-2 to TRBJ2-7; 9 bases are a match to TRBD1. CDR3 size: 15 residues. Unmatched junction bases numbered 11, after V lost 5 bases and J lost 6 bases. CDR1 and CDR2 (germline): SGHAT, FQNNGV. The CDR3 sequence is CASSIQPGQGGEQYF. CDR3 DNA sequence: TGTGCCAGCAGCATACAACCGGGACAGGGTGGCGAGCAGTACTTC. The full variable domain, completed using reference TRBV11-2 and TRBJ2-7, is EAGVAQSPRYKIIEKRQSVAFWCNPISGHATLYWYQQILGQGPKLLIQFQNNGVVDDSQLPKDRFSAERLKGVDSTLKIQPAKLEDSAVYLCASSIQPGQGGEQYFGPGTRLTVT.

The chain uses TRBV30 and TRBJ2-7; D is perhaps TRBD1 (5 bases). Per germline, CDR1 GTSNPN and CDR2 SVGIG (reference sequence). The CDR3 is 11 amino acids. V lost 4 bases to trimming and J lost 6 bases, with 10 bases between them. The CDR3 spells CAWTRVGEQYF. CDR3 in DNA: TGTGCCTGGACCAGGGTTGGCGAGCAGTACTTC.

The CDR3 DNA is TGTGCCAGCATCCCGGCAGGGGGAGGAACTGAAGCTTTCTTT. This encodes CASIPAGGGTEAFF. The J gene is TRBJ1-1, the V gene TRBV27; TRBD1 agrees at 7 bases. The ends lost 7 bases at V and 5 bases at J; junction bases unmatched: 10. Germline values: CDR1 MNHEY, CDR2 SMNVEV (reference sequence). This CDR3 comprises 14 residues.

The CDR3 is CASSLAEGRVEKLFF. In DNA, the CDR3 is TGTGCCAGCAGCTTAGCGGAGGGGAGGGTGGAAAAACTGTTTTTT. The chain links TRBV7-9 to TRBJ1-4; a possible D gene is TRBD1 (5 bases). Trimming stripped 0 bases from V and 8 bases from J, with 13 bases between. The CDR3 loop spans 15 amino acids. In germline, CDR1 is SEHNR, CDR2 FQNEAQ (reference sequence).

J is TRBJ2-5 and V is TRBV28; D is unclear. In germline, CDR1 is MDHEN, CDR2 SYDVKM. CDR3 length equals 12 residues. Trimming cost V 6 bases and J 4 bases, with 9 bases left between them. CDR3 region: CASSLTGETQYF. For the CDR3, the DNA is TGTGCCAGCAGCCTGACGGGAGAGACCCAGTACTTC.

As regards this clone: Additional DNA sequences in this sample encode the identical CDR3. The chain is built from TRBV27 and TRBJ1-2; D gene unclear. The CDR3 length is 13 residues. V was pared by 6 bases and J by 2 bases, with 10 bases between. CDR1 is MNHEY and CDR2 is SMNVEV in the germline V gene (reference sequence). The CDR3 bases are TGTGCCAGCAGCCTTGGGGAAAACTATGGCTACACCTTC. This gives the protein CASSLGENYGYTF.

This chain links TRBV11-2 with TRBJ2-6; TRBD2 is a possible D gene (6 bases). V gave up 5 bases and J gave up 2 bases, with 16 bases separating them. This CDR3 is built from 17 residues. Germline V gene data show CDR1 as SGHAT and CDR2 as FQNNGV. The chain's CDR3 is CASSTSGWEPGANVLTF. The CDR3 bases are TGTGCCAGCAGCACAAGCGGGTGGGAACCTGGGGCCAACGTCCTGACTTTC.

V usage is TRBV9 and J usage is TRBJ1-4; 7 bases agree with TRBD1. The V and J ends lost 4 bases and 4 bases, in that order; junction bases with no gene match: 7. CDR3 size: 15 residues. Looked up from germline, CDR1 is SGDLS and CDR2 is YYNGEE. The DNA of the CDR3 is TGTGCCAGCAGCTCCCGGGACAGTGATAATGAAAAACTGTTTTTT. Residues: CASSSRDSDNEKLFF. Full variable domain (outside the CDR3, taken from reference TRBV9 and TRBJ1-4): DSGVTQTPKHLITATGQRVTLRCSPRSGDLSVYWYQQSLDQGLQFLIQYYNGEERAKGNILERFSAQQFPDLHSELNLSSLELGDSALYFCASSSRDSDNEKLFFGSGTQLSVL.

J is TRBJ2-1 and V is TRBV14; D gene unclear. The CDR3 length is 12 residues. Germline values: CDR1 SGHDN, CDR2 FVKESK. Trimming removed 1 base from V and 8 bases from J, with 6 bases in between. The CDR3 region has the DNA TGTGCCAGCAGCCAAGGTCCCTATGAGCAGTTCTTC. This translates into CASSQGPYEQFF.

The rearrangement links TRBV27 to TRBJ2-7; possible D gene TRBD2, 5 bases. Trimming removed 5 bases from V and 1 base from J, with 15 bases in between. The CDR3 covers 15 residues. Germline loops: CDR1 MNHEY, CDR2 SMNVEV (reference sequence). The CDR3 loop reads CASSPFASRSYEQYF. The CDR3 nucleotides read TGTGCCAGCAGTCCCTTTGCTAGCCGATCCTACGAGCAGTACTTC.

J is TRBJ2-5 and V is TRBV7-6; D is ambiguous. This CDR3 has 18 residues. Germline V lookup: CDR1 SGHVS, CDR2 FNYEAQ. V lost 1 base to trimming and J lost 7 bases, with 25 bases between them. CDR3 amino acids: CASSLDFAPGVNLGTQYF. The CDR3 region has the DNA TGTGCCAGCAGCTTAGATTTTGCGCCAGGCGTAAACTTGGGGACCCAGTACTTC. Full variable domain (rest looked up from reference TRBV7-6 and TRBJ2-5): GAGVSQSPRYKVTKRGQDVALRCDPISGHVSLYWYRQALGQGPEFLTYFNYEAQQDKSGLPNDRFSAERPEGSISTLTIQRTEQRDSAMYRCASSLDFAPGVNLGTQYFGPGTRLLVL.

This clone has just a few counts. This sample also contains other DNA sequences that code for the same CDR3. V usage is TRBV11-2 and J usage is TRBJ2-7; TRBD1 or TRBD2 may be the D gene (5 bases each). This CDR3 has 15 residues. Germline V CDR1 and CDR2: SGHAT, FQNNGV. V shed 1 base and J shed 0 bases, with 10 bases lying between them. This CDR3 reads CASSLGAGSSYEQYF. DNA of the CDR3: TGTGCCAGCAGCTTAGGGGCAGGGAGCTCCTACGAGCAGTACTTC.

This chain joins TRBV30 and TRBJ1-2, with D possibly matching TRBD1 (5 bases). The CDR3 spans 15 residues. V was shortened by 4 bases and J by 0 bases, with 15 bases between the two germline ends. CDR1 GTSNPN and CDR2 SVGIG come from the germline V gene (reference sequence). CDR3 sequence (DNA): TGTGCCTGGAACTTCGGGGGGGTGTCTAACTATGGCTACACCTTC. It yields the protein CAWNFGGVSNYGYTF.

V is TRBV7-8 and J is TRBJ2-7; D unclear. The CDR3 totals 13 residues. The V gene's germline CDR1 is SGHVS and CDR2 FQNEAQ. Trimming removed 1 base at V and 2 bases at J, with 6 bases between. In DNA form, the CDR3 reads TGTGCCAGCAGCTTAGGAGATACCTACGAGCAGTACTTC. It specifies CASSLGDTYEQYF.

The chain uses TRBV18 and TRBJ2-5; 8 nucleotides match TRBD1. V dropped 3 bases and J dropped 5; count of bases not matched to a gene: 8. The CDR3 is 15 residues long. Germline CDR1 reads KGHSH; CDR2 reads LQKENI. The CDR3 DNA sequence: TGTGCCAGCTCACCTACTCAGGGGGCGAGGGAGACCCAGTACTTC. It yields the protein CASSPTQGARETQYF.

The chain employs TRBV4-1 and TRBJ2-7, with no clear D. From germline, CDR1 is MGHRA and CDR2 YSYEKL. The CDR3 consists of 13 residues. Trimming took 2 bases from V and 5 from J, leaving 10 bases between them. This CDR3 reads CASSQLSSNEQYF. As DNA, the CDR3 is TGCGCCAGCAGCCAACTCTCTAGTAACGAGCAGTACTTC.

Worth noting for this clone: Other DNA sequences in the same sample also yield this CDR3. This sequence joins TRBV27 and TRBJ2-7; TRBD1 matches 8 bases. CDR3 length: 14 residues. With V trimmed by 5 bases and J by 2 bases, 5 bases remained unmatched. Germline V lookup: CDR1 MNHEY, CDR2 SMNVEV (reference sequence). CDR3 residues: CASSVGTGAYEQYF. The CDR3 nucleotides read TGTGCCAGCAGTGTAGGGACAGGAGCCTACGAGCAGTACTTC.